This TCR beta chain derives from a study of T cell repertoires in cytomegalovirus infection. Study information: Public TCR beta signatures were indicative of both CMV infection and a matching HLA type. Points from the study as a whole: Within the response measured ex vivo, HLA-C-restricted CMV-specific TCR beta clonotypes were dominant.

TCRdb fed the reads into MiXCR, producing one record per CDR3 protein. Among about 920,000 distinct CDR3 sequences, around a third were seen once, and the ten largest hold more than 12%. Details on this clonotype: The antigen is undetermined.

This CDR3 is 16 amino acids long. Trimming shortened V by 8 bases and J by 2 bases, and 20 bases separated the two germline ends. Germline CDR1 reads LNHDA; CDR2 reads SQIVND (reference sequence). This TCR came from a human donor in good health (CMV status not recorded). Some clones in this sample may be carry-over from other donors' samples. The sequencing here drew on cultured CD8+ T cells from PBMCs, taken from culture after CMV antigen stimulation. The rearrangement joins TRBV19 to TRBJ2-3, with a possible D match to TRBD2 (5 bases). The chain's CDR3 is CASSLRILVSTDTQYF. CDR3 nucleotides: TGTGCCAGTTCCCTCCGTATACTAGTTTCCACAGATACGCAGTATTTT.